The 23 T cell receptor beta chains listed next were all sequenced from one sample in a study of CD8 T cells in ankylosing spondylitis. Study-wide points: Within ankylosing spondylitis blood, a TCR beta motif made up of roughly eight highly homologous variants appeared to be characteristic.

Each CDR3 protein is one row after TCRdb ran MiXCR on the 5' RACE reads. This sample has some 240,000 distinct CDR3 sequences, with roughly 6.6% found just once. No antigen is known for these receptors. Sequenced sample: blood, either unsorted or a sorted T cell fraction (not recorded which). The receptors come from a male donor with ankylosing spondylitis.

This clonotype occurred many times. This chain connects TRBV27 to TRBJ2-2; no clear D. With 7 bases removed from V and 3 bases from J, the gap between germline ends came to 15 bases. Looked up from germline, CDR1 is MNHEY and CDR2 is SMNVEV (reference sequence). The CDR3 has 15 amino acids. The CDR3 DNA follows: TGTGCCAGCACCATCGGAGCGTTCTACACCGGGGAGCTGTTTTTT. Translating gives CASTIGAFYTGELFF.

This clonotype occurred many times. This chain connects TRBV6-1 to TRBJ2-7; D is uncertain. V lost 3 bases, J lost 7 bases, and 16 bases lay in between. Per germline, CDR1 MNHNS and CDR2 SASEGT. This CDR3 contains 14 residues. CDR3 in amino acids: CASSDKTVLGEQYF. The DNA for the CDR3 is TGTGCCAGCAGTGATAAGACGGTCCTAGGGGAGCAGTACTTC.

The gene calls are TRBV11-3 and TRBJ2-1; D gene unclear. The CDR3 contains 14 residues. CDR1 is SGHNT, CDR2 YENEEA, per germline. The V end was cut by 1 base, the J end by 2 bases, with 6 bases between. The CDR3 protein is CASSLGTPYNEQFF. CDR3 nucleotide sequence: TGTGCCAGCAGCTTAGGCACACCCTACAATGAGCAGTTCTTC.

This clonotype was observed a few times. The genes are TRBV27 and TRBJ2-2, with a weak D call TRBD2 (5 bases). The CDR3 is 15 amino acids. The V end lost 5 bases, the J end lost 3 bases, and 13 bases lay between the germline ends. CDR1 is MNHEY, CDR2 SMNVEV, per germline (reference sequence). The CDR3 sequence: CASSLSASHTGELFF. In DNA, the CDR3 is TGTGCCAGCAGTCTCTCGGCTAGCCACACCGGGGAGCTGTTTTTT.

This clonotype was recorded a few times. V and J are TRBV30 and TRBJ2-1; D may be TRBD2 (6 bases). Germline loops: CDR1 GTSNPN, CDR2 SVGIG (reference sequence). Trimming removed 3 bases at V and 4 bases at J, with 22 bases between. This CDR3 has 17 residues. The DNA for the CDR3 is TGTGCCTGGAGACCCCTGGCGGGACTCCTTCGATACAATGAGCAGTTCTTC. Amino acid sequence: CAWRPLAGLLRYNEQFF.

This clonotype showed up many times. The V call is TRBV6-1, the J call TRBJ2-3; 9 positions match TRBD2. The CDR3 is 15 amino acids. The V gene end was trimmed by 4 bases and the J gene end by 4 bases; junction bases not matched to a gene: 6. Germline lookup yields CDR1 MNHNS and CDR2 SASEGT. CDR3 nucleotides: TGTGCCAGCAGTGTTAGCGGGAGCGCGGCAGATACGCAGTATTTT. Residues: CASSVSGSAADTQYF.

This clonotype was seen many times. The V and J genes are TRBV5-1 and TRBJ2-7; D might be TRBD1 or TRBD2, each matching 5 bases. V lost 0 bases to trimming and J lost 3 bases, with 13 bases between them. The CDR3 covers 15 residues. Germline assignment: CDR1 SGHRS and CDR2 YFSETQ. The CDR3 protein is CASSLEPGTGYEQYF. The CDR3 DNA is TGCGCCAGCAGCTTGGAACCGGGGACGGGCTACGAGCAGTACTTC.

This clonotype showed up many times. J is TRBJ2-7 and V is TRBV12-3 or TRBV12-4; D possibly corresponds to TRBD1 (5 bases). The germline V and J ends were trimmed by 9 bases and 5 bases, with 11 bases remaining between them. There are 11 residues in the CDR3. The CDR3 DNA is TGTGCCAGTGTCCAGGGTAACGAGCAGTACTTC. It encodes CASVQGNEQYF.

This clonotype was picked up many times. The chain couples TRBV12-3 or TRBV12-4 to TRBJ1-5; tentatively, D is TRBD1 (6 bases). V was cut by 5 bases and J by 9 bases, with 17 bases left in between. CDR3 length equals 14 residues. The CDR3 protein is CASSATGRGGPQHF. The CDR3 DNA is TGTGCCAGCAGTGCCACGGGGAGGGGGGGGCCCCAGCATTTT.

This clonotype was counted many times. The V call is TRBV28, the J call TRBJ2-1, with D possibly being TRBD1 or TRBD2 (5 bases each). V lost 4 bases and J 6 bases, leaving 10 bases between the germline ends. Germline loops: CDR1 MDHEN, CDR2 SYDVKM. CDR3 size: 13 residues. CDR3 sequence reads: CASSWGRVNEQFF. CDR3 bases: TGTGCCAGCAGTTGGGGACGGGTCAATGAGCAGTTCTTC.

This clonotype was counted at least ten times. The V gene is TRBV27, the J gene TRBJ2-7; the D gene could be TRBD1 or TRBD2 (5 bases each). The CDR3 runs to 14 residues. The germline V and J ends were trimmed by 3 bases and 2 bases, with 11 bases remaining between them. Germline CDR1 is MNHEY and CDR2 is SMNVEV (reference sequence). CDR3 nucleotides: TGTGCCAGCAGTTTGAGGGGATTCACCTACGAGCAGTACTTC. Its protein is CASSLRGFTYEQYF.

The sample holds many counts of this clonotype. The chain recombines TRBV4-3 with TRBJ2-7; D is possibly TRBD1 or TRBD2 (5 bases each). Trimming shortened V by 3 bases and J by 9 bases, and 27 bases separated the two germline ends. The CDR3 is 17 residues long. Germline CDR1 LGHNA, CDR2 YSLEER. DNA of the CDR3: TGCGCCAGCAGCCAGCAAGGCTTGGGACGCATGAATGGAGTGCAGTACTTC. Amino acid sequence: CASSQQGLGRMNGVQYF.

This clonotype was detected ten times or more. V is TRBV7-2 and J is TRBJ2-2; no clear D gene. The CDR3 is 14 residues long. Germline V gene lookup returns CDR1 SGHTA and CDR2 FQGNSA. V lost 4 bases and J lost 7, with 13 bases in between. This CDR3 is CASSSLGFIGELFF. The CDR3 region has the DNA TGTGCCAGCAGCTCCCTTGGTTTCATCGGGGAGCTGTTTTTT.

This clonotype occurred many times. The V call is TRBV10-3, the J call TRBJ2-5; 9 nucleotides agree with TRBD1. The ends lost 0 bases at V and 2 bases at J; junction bases unmatched: 7. This CDR3 has 17 amino acids. CDR1 ENHRY and CDR2 SYGVKD come from the germline V gene. CDR3 sequence: CAISESGDRASQETQYF. The CDR3 DNA is TGTGCCATCAGTGAGTCGGGGGACAGGGCGTCGCAAGAGACCCAGTACTTC.

This clonotype was recorded a few times. The chain joins TRBV4-2 to TRBJ1-1; possibly TRBD1 for D (6 bases). The V end was cut by 0 bases, the J end by 0 bases, with 8 bases between. This CDR3 is built from 15 residues. Germline V gene data show CDR1 as LGHNA and CDR2 as YNFKEQ. The CDR3 nucleotides read TGTGCCAGCAGCCAAGATACAGGGTTGAACACTGAAGCTTTCTTT. This translates into CASSQDTGLNTEAFF.

A word on this clonotype: A much larger clonotype is one base distant, so this may be a read error. The genes are TRBV5-6 and TRBJ1-1, with D possibly TRBD1 on 5 matching bases. CDR1 SGHDT and CDR2 YYEEEE come from the germline V gene. V was trimmed by 7 bases and J by 4 bases, leaving 14 bases between them. The CDR3 is made up of 13 amino acids. CDR3 coding DNA: TGTGCCAGCGGCTGGGGCCAGCTCACTGAAGCTTTCTTT. This translates into CASGWGQLTEAFF.

In this sample, this clonotype turned up many times. The genes are TRBV4-3 and TRBJ2-3; 14 bases are a match to TRBD2. Per the germline V gene, CDR1 is LGHNA and CDR2 is YSLEER. V gave up 5 bases and J gave up 3 bases; unmatched junction bases: 4. The CDR3 is made up of 16 amino acids. CDR3 protein: CASSETSGGATDTQYF. In nucleotides, the CDR3 is TGCGCCAGCAGCGAGACTAGCGGGGGGGCGACAGATACGCAGTATTTT.

This clonotype was counted many times. The chain joins TRBV5-1 to TRBJ2-1; 7 bases map to TRBD2. The germline V gene encodes CDR1 SGHRS and CDR2 YFSETQ. V trimming: 4 bases; J trimming: 5 bases; junction bases outside the gene matches: 6. CDR3 length: 14 amino acids. CDR3 nucleotide sequence: TGCGCCAGCAGCCCCTGGACTAGTGACAATGAGCAGTTCTTC. Translating it yields CASSPWTSDNEQFF.

Ten or more counts support this clonotype. The chain uses TRBV9 and TRBJ2-7; unclear D gene. From germline, CDR1 is SGDLS and CDR2 YYNGEE. Deletions cut 0 bases from V and 3 bases from J, with 19 bases between. The CDR3 is made up of 17 amino acids. This CDR3 is CASSVAPGPSNIYEQYF. CDR3 DNA: TGTGCCAGCAGCGTAGCCCCCGGCCCATCCAACATCTACGAGCAGTACTTC.

This clonotype was found a few times. The rearrangement links TRBV7-6 to TRBJ2-1; 7 nucleotides line up with TRBD2. V gave up 0 bases and J gave up 8 bases; unmatched junction bases: 16. The germline V gene encodes CDR1 SGHVS and CDR2 FNYEAQ. The CDR3 is 18 residues long. CDR3 nucleotide sequence: TGTGCCAGCAGCTTAGCGGTGGGGGGGACTTCCCTCTTTTATGAGCAGTTCTTC. Encoded protein: CASSLAVGGTSLFYEQFF.

The chain recombines TRBV7-9 with TRBJ1-2; no clear D. The germline V gene encodes CDR1 SEHNR and CDR2 FQNEAQ (reference sequence). Trimming took off 5 bases at V and 0 bases at J, with 13 bases between the two ends. The CDR3 loop spans 15 amino acids. This CDR3 is CASSIWTKANYGYTF. CDR3 nucleotide sequence: TGTGCCAGCAGCATTTGGACGAAAGCTAACTATGGCTACACCTTC. The whole variable domain, filled in from reference TRBV7-9 and TRBJ1-2, reads DTGVSQNPRHKITKRGQNVTFRCDPISEHNRLYWYRQTLGQGPEFLTYFQNEAQLEKSRLLSDRFSAERPKGSFSTLEIQRTEQGDSAMYLCASSIWTKANYGYTFGSGTRLTVV.

This clonotype turned up a few times. V and J are TRBV7-2 and TRBJ2-7; D tentatively fits TRBD1 or TRBD2 (5 bases each). The CDR3 sequence is 15 residues long. Germline V gives CDR1 SGHTA, CDR2 FQGNSA. Trimming cost V 5 bases and J 5 bases, with 19 bases left between them. The CDR3 DNA reads as TGTGCCAGCAGCGTAGGGACGTTGAATGTAGACGAGCAGTACTTC. Translation gives CASSVGTLNVDEQYF. Looking up the rest from reference TRBV7-2 and TRBJ2-7 gives the full variable domain: GAGVSQSPSNKVTEKGKDVELRCDPISGHTALYWYRQSLGQGLEFLIYFQGNSAPDKSGLPSDRFSAERTGGSVSTLTIQRTQQEDSAVYLCASSVGTLNVDEQYFGPGTRLTVT.

This clonotype was found many times. The chain carries TRBV19 and TRBJ1-5; the D is unclear. The CDR3 consists of 15 residues. V lost 3 bases and J lost 0, with 9 bases in between. Germline assignment: CDR1 LNHDA and CDR2 SQIVND (reference sequence). The DNA of the CDR3 is TGTGCCAGTAGTATGGCAGAGAATAGCAATCAGCCCCAGCATTTT. Residues: CASSMAENSNQPQHF.